This record covers a single T cell receptor (beta chain). This sample is drawn from a study of blood T cells in healthy people across ages. A J-beta primer mix and a sample-barcoded 5' primer were used in a second PCR of about 7 to 12 cycles. One entry per CDR3 protein results from TCRdb running MiXCR on the 5' RACE reads. Of over 1.5 million distinct CDR3 sequences in the sample, about 49% were seen once. Germline V gene sequence: CDR1 MNHNS, CDR2 SASEGT. The CDR3 spans 15 residues. Trimming pared 6 bases from V and 2 bases from J, leaving 17 bases between. The J gene is TRBJ2-7, the V gene TRBV6-1, with a weak D call TRBD1 (5 bases). The clonotype originates from a middle-aged woman in good health. Sample: blood. DNA of the CDR3: TGTGCCAGCAGCGAAACAGCGACAGTTACCTACGAGCAGTACTTC. Its protein product is CASSETATVTYEQYF.